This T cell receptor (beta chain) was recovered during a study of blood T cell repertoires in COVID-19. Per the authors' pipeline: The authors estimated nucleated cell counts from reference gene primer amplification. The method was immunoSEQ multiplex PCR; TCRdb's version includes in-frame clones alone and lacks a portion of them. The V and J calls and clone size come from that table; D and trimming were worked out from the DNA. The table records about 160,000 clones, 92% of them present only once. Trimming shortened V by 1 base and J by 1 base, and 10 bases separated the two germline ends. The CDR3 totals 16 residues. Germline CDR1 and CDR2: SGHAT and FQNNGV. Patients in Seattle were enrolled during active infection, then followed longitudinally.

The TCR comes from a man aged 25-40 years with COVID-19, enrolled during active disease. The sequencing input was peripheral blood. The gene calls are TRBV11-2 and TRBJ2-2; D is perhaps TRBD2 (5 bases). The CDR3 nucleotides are TGTGCCAGCAGCTTAGGCCGGACTCTGAACACCGGGGAGCTGTTTTTT. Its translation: CASSLGRTLNTGELFF.